What follows are 10 T cell receptor beta chains derived from one specimen sequenced in a study of cytomegalovirus exposure and HLA in healthy donors. The PCR was carried out with 60 Vbeta primers and 13 Jbeta primers. The repertoire was sequenced with immunoSEQ multiplex PCR; TCRdb's copy has only in-frame clones and lacks some. The table shows roughly 140,000 clones, with 77% occurring only once. The sequenced material came from PBMCs. These receptor sequences come from a woman between 50 and 59 years old in good health and CMV-seronegative.

On this clone itself: Other DNA variants within this sample encode the same CDR3. J is TRBJ1-1 and V is TRBV11-2; 7 bases are shared with TRBD1. Germline V gene data show CDR1 as SGHAT and CDR2 as FQNNGV. Unmatched junction bases numbered 3, after V lost 5 bases and J lost 3 bases. The CDR3 is 13 amino acids. The CDR3 is CASSRDRDTEAFF. The CDR3 DNA follows: TGTGCCAGCAGCCGAGACAGGGACACTGAAGCTTTCTTT.

The chain has TRBV19 and TRBJ1-5; 9 positions match TRBD1. In germline, CDR1 is LNHDA, CDR2 SQIVND (reference sequence). The CDR3 runs 15 residues. With V trimmed by 3 bases and J by 0 bases, 0 bases remained unmatched. This CDR3 reads CASSMDRGSNQPQHF. For the CDR3, the DNA is TGTGCCAGTAGTATGGACAGGGGTAGCAATCAGCCCCAGCATTTT.

The chain couples TRBV11-2 to TRBJ1-3; D perhaps matches TRBD1 (6 bases). Germline assignment: CDR1 SGHAT and CDR2 FQNNGV. With 5 bases removed from V and 0 bases from J, the gap between germline ends came to 17 bases. The length of the CDR3 is 17 residues. CDR3 in DNA: TGTGCCAGCAGCAAAACCCCCCAGGGGAGCTCTGGAAACACCATATATTTT. It codes for CASSKTPQGSSGNTIYF.

The rearrangement links TRBV5-1 to TRBJ2-1; 13 bases agree with TRBD2. The CDR3 runs to 16 residues. Germline trimming cut 4 bases from V and 6 bases from J; bases unmatched to any gene: 7. Per the germline V gene, CDR1 is SGHRS and CDR2 is YFSETQ. The CDR3 here is CASSPTSGGASNEQFF. The CDR3 region has the DNA TGCGCCAGCAGCCCCACTAGCGGGGGGGCCTCCAATGAGCAGTTCTTC. Drawing the rest from reference TRBV5-1 and TRBJ2-1, the complete variable domain is KAGVTQTPRYLIKTRGQQVTLSCSPISGHRSVSWYQQTPGQGLQFLFEYFSETQRNKGNFPGRFSGRQFSNSRSEMNVSTLELGDSALYLCASSPTSGGASNEQFFGPGTRLTVL.

The rearrangement links TRBV9 to TRBJ2-7; no reliable D call. The V gene's germline CDR1 is SGDLS and CDR2 YYNGEE. Trimming removed 0 bases at V and 3 bases at J, with 13 bases between. The CDR3 has 15 amino acids. The CDR3 reads CASSVDPVASYEQYF. The DNA of the CDR3 is TGTGCCAGCAGCGTAGACCCTGTGGCCAGCTACGAGCAGTACTTC. Full variable domain (remainder filled in from reference TRBV9 and TRBJ2-7): DSGVTQTPKHLITATGQRVTLRCSPRSGDLSVYWYQQSLDQGLQFLIQYYNGEERAKGNILERFSAQQFPDLHSELNLSSLELGDSALYFCASSVDPVASYEQYFGPGTRLTVT.

The CDR3 reads CASSPTINEQFF. The CDR3 DNA is TGTGCCAGCAGCCCAACTATCAACGAGCAGTTCTTC. The V and J genes are TRBV13 and TRBJ2-1; D not resolved. Per germline, CDR1 PRHDT and CDR2 FYEKMQ (reference sequence). The CDR3 sequence is 12 residues long. V lost 5 bases and J 10 bases, leaving 12 bases between the germline ends.

Here the CDR3 DNA reads TGTGCCAGCAGTCCCCTCCAGGGGGCCGGGACCGGGGAGCTGTTTTTT. Residues: CASSPLQGAGTGELFF. This rearrangement joins TRBV6-4 to TRBJ2-2, with 8 bases aligning to TRBD1. The CDR3 loop spans 16 amino acids. CDR1 is MRHNA, CDR2 SNTAGT, per germline. The J segment lost 5 bases and the V segment lost 5 bases, leaving 10 bases of the junction unmatched.

The chain couples TRBV7-6 to TRBJ1-1; no firm D call. Germline CDR1 is SGHVS and CDR2 is FNYEAQ. This CDR3 spans 13 amino acids. Trimming pared 5 bases from V and 5 bases from J, leaving 12 bases between. The CDR3 nucleotides read TGTGCCAGCAGCGGGTACCGGGGAACTGAAGCTTTCTTT. It yields the protein CASSGYRGTEAFF.

CDR3 bases: TGCACCAGCAGCCAAGTAGGGACTAGACTAGGCAATGAGCAGTTCTTC. Amino acid sequence: CTSSQVGTRLGNEQFF. The V call is TRBV1, the J call TRBJ2-1; the table's D gene call, TRBD2, was not cross checked with the DNA. TRBV1 is annotated as a pseudogene. This CDR3 contains 16 residues.

This clone was counted once. The V call is TRBV29-1, the J call TRBJ1-2; TRBD1 matches 8 bases. Germline trimming cut 1 base from V and 3 bases from J; bases unmatched to any gene: 7. The germline gives CDR1 SQVTM, CDR2 ANQGSEA. The CDR3 spans 15 residues. The CDR3 spells CSVEGGTGGDYGYTF. CDR3 sequence (DNA): TGCAGCGTTGAAGGAGGAACAGGGGGTGACTATGGCTACACCTTC.